These T cell receptor beta chains were read from a single sample in a study of blood T cell repertoires in COVID-19. Sequencing used immunoSEQ multiplex PCR; TCRdb keeps in-frame clones, though not all of them. This table holds around 200,000 clones, about 87% found once. Sequencing used PBMCs or T cells enriched from blood (not recorded which). The origin of the receptors is a woman aged 30 to 39 who had recovered from COVID-19. Each CDR3 is given without its conserved first and last residue. Size values are once, few and many counts, or a class for expanded clones, and some rows have none.

v_call	clone_size	j_call	cdr3_aa
TRBV5-1	.	TRBJ2-7	ASSPSPGVWYEQY
TRBV27	few	TRBJ2-1	ASSTRARYNEQF
TRBV19	.	TRBJ1-2	ASSIPQTGSNYGYT
TRBV7-9	once	TRBJ2-1	ASSSTGLAGWDEQF
TRBV11-2	once	TRBJ2-2	ASSYWRDRGLAGELF
TRBV6-6	.	TRBJ1-3	ARRRVSGNTIY
TRBV5-1	.	TRBJ1-2	ASSPWTGANYGYT
TRBV3-1/TRBV3-2	.	TRBJ2-1	ASSHAPGTGVLGQF
TRBV9	.	TRBJ2-7	ASSVAPERGVVEQY
TRBV25-1	.	TRBJ1-1	ASSYRCGETEAF
TRBV6-1	.	TRBJ2-7	ASSESYEQY
TRBV7-9	.	TRBJ1-3	ASSLSGFSGNTIY
TRBV9	.	TRBJ2-5	ASSVPGGTQY
TRBV14	.	TRBJ2-3	ASSRMLAVDTDTQY
TRBV9	.	TRBJ2-3	ASSVRDLNTDTQY
TRBV9	.	TRBJ1-1	ASSVQTGIYEAF
TRBV5-6	.	TRBJ2-5	ASSPQGAGAPTHY
TRBV7-2	.	TRBJ1-4	ASSLAWTGKNEKLF
TRBV3-1/TRBV3-2	few	TRBJ2-2	ASSRRDRPNTGELF
TRBV4-1	few	TRBJ1-1	ASSQETGTNTEAF
TRBV11-2	.	TRBJ1-4	ASSPRDSFNEKLF
TRBV27	few	TRBJ1-2	ASSTLGQPEQGYT